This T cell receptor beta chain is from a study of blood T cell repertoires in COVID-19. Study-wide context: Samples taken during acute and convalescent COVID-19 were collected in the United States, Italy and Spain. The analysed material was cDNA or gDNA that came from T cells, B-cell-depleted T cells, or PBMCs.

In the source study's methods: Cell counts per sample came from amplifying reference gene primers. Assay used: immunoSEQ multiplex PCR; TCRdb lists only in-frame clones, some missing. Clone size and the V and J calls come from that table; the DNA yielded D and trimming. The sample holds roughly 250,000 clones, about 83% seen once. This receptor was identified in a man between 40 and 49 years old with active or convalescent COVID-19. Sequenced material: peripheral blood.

Here the CDR3 reads CASRRDRGLEKLFF. CDR3 coding DNA: TGTGCCAGCCGCCGGGACAGGGGTTTGGAAAAACTGTTTTTT. V usage is TRBV6-5 and J usage is TRBJ1-4, with 10 bases that match TRBD1. The junction had 8 bases not matched to a gene; V was cut back by 8 bases and J by 8 bases. The CDR3 consists of 14 residues. Germline values: CDR1 MNHEY, CDR2 SVGAGI.